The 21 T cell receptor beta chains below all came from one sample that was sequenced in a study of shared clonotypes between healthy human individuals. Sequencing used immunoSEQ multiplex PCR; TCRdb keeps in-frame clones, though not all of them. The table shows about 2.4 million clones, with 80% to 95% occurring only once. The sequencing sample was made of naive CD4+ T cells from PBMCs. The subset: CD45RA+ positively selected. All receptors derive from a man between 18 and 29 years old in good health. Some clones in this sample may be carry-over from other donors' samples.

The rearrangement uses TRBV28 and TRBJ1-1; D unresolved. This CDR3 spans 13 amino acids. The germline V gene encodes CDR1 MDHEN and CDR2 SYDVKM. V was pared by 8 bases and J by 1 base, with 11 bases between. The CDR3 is CASFYKPNTEAFF. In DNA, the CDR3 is TGTGCCAGCTTCTACAAGCCGAACACTGAAGCTTTCTTT.

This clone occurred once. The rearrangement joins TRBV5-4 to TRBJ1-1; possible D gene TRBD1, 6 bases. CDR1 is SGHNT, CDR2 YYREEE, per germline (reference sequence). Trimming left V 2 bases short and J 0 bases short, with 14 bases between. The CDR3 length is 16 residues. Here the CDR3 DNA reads TGTGCCAGCAGCTTCGGCGGGGGCGCGATGAACACTGAAGCTTTCTTT. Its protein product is CASSFGGGAMNTEAFF.

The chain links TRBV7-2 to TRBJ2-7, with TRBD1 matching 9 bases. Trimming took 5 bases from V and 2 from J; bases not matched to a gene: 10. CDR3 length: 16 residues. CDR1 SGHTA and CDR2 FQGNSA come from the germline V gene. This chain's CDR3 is CASSPPGQGNPYEQYF. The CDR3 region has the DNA TGTGCCAGCAGCCCCCCGGGACAGGGAAACCCCTACGAGCAGTACTTC.

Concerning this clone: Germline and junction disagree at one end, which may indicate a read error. The DNA of the CDR3 is TGTGCCAGCAGCTTGGGACTAGCGGGATCTTCTCTATTCCATTTT. Translating it yields CASSLGLAGSSLFHF. The V call is TRBV5-4, the J call TRBJ2-3; 11 bases map to TRBD2. The V gene's germline CDR1 is SGHNT and CDR2 YYREEE (reference sequence). The CDR3 is 15 amino acids.

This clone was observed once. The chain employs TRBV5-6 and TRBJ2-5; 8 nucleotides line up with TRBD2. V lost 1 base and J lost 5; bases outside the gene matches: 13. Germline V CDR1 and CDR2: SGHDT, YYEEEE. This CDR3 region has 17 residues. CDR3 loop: CASSLLKQSGSDETQYF. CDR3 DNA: TGTGCCAGCAGCTTGTTGAAACAGAGCGGGAGCGATGAGACCCAGTACTTC.

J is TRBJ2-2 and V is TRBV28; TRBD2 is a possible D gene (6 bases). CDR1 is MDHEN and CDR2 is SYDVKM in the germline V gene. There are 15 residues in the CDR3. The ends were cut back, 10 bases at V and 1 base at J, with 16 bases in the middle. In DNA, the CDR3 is TGTGCCACCCGCCCGGGGAGGATGAACACCGGGGAGCTGTTTTTT. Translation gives CATRPGRMNTGELFF.

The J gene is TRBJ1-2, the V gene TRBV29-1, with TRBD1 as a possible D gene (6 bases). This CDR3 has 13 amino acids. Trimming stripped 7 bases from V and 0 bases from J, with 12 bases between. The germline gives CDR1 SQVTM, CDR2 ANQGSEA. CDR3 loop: CSAADSSNYGYTF. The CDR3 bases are TGCAGCGCCGCGGACAGTTCTAACTATGGCTACACCTTC. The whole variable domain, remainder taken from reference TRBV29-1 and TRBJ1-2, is SAVISQKPSRDICQRGTSLTIQCQVDSQVTMMFWYRQQPGQSLTLIATANQGSEATYESGFVIDKFPISRPNLTFSTLTVSNMSPEDSSIYLCSAADSSNYGYTFGSGTRLTVV.

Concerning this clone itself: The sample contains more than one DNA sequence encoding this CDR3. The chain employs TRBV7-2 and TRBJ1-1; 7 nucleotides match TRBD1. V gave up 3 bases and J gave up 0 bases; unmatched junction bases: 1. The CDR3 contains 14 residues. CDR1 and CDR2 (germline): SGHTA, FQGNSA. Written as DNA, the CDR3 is TGTGCCAGCAGCTTGGGACAGCTGAACACTGAAGCTTTCTTT. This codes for CASSLGQLNTEAFF.

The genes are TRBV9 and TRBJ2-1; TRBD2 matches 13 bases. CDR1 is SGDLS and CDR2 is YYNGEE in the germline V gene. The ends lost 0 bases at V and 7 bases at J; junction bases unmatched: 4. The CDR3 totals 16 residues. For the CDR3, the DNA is TGTGCCAGCAGCGTAGCTGGGACTAGCGGGATGAATGAGCAGTTCTTC. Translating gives CASSVAGTSGMNEQFF.

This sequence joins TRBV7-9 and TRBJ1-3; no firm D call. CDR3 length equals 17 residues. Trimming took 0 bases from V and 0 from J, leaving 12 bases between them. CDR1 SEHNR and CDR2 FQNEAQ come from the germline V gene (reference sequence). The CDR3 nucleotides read TGTGCCAGCAGCTTAGCTTTTCAAGGCTTCTCTGGAAACACCATATATTTT. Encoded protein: CASSLAFQGFSGNTIYF.

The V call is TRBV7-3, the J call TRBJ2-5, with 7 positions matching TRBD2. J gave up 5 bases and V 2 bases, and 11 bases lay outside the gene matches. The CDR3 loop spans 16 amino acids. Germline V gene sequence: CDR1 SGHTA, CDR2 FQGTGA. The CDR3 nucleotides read TGTGCCAGCAGCTTATGGGGTTTGCGGGAGCGGGAGACCCAGTACTTC. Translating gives CASSLWGLRERETQYF.

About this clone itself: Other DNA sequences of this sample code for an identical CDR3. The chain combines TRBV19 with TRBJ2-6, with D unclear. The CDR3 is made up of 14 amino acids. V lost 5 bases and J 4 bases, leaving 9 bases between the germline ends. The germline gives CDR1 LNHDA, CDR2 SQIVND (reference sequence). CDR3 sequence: CASSVGSGANVLTF. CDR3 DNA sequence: TGTGCCAGTAGTGTAGGGTCCGGGGCCAACGTCCTGACTTTC.

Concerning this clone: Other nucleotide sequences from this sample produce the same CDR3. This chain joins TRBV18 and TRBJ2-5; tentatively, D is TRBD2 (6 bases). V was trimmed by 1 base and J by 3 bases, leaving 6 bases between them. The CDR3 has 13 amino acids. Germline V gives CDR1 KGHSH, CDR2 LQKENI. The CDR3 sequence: CASSPRREETQYF. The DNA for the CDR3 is TGTGCCAGCTCACCACGGAGGGAAGAGACCCAGTACTTC.

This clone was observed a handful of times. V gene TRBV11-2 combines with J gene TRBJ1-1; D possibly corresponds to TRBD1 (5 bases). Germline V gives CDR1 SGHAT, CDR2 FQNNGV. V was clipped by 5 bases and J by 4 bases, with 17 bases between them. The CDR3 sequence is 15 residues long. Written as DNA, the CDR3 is TGTGCCAGCAGCCCGACGAGAGGGCAGGGCACTGAAGCTTTCTTT. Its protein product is CASSPTRGQGTEAFF.

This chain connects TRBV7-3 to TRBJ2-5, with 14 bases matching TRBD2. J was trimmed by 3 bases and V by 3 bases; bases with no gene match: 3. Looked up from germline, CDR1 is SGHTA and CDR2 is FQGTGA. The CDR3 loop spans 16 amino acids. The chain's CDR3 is CASSFQGLAGEETQYF. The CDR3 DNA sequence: TGTGCCAGCAGCTTTCAGGGACTAGCGGGAGAAGAGACCCAGTACTTC.

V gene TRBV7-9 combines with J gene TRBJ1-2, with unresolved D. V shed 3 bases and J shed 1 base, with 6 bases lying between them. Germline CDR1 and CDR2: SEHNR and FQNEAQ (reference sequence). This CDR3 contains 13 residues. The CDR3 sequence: CASSFPGNYGYTF. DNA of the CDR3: TGTGCCAGCAGCTTCCCCGGTAACTATGGCTACACCTTC.

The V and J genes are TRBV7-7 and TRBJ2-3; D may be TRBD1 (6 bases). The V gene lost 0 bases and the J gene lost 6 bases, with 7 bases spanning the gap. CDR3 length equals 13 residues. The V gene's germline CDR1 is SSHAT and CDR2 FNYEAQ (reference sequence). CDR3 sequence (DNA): TGTGCCAGCAGCTTAGCGCAGGGGGATACGCAGTATTTT. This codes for CASSLAQGDTQYF. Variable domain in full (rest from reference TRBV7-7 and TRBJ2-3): GAGVSQSPRYKVTKRGQDVTLRCDPISSHATLYWYQQALGQGPEFLTYFNYEAQPDKSGLPSDRFSAERPEGSISTLTIQRTEQRDSAMYRCASSLAQGDTQYFGPGTRLTVL.

The CDR3 coding sequence is TGTGCCAGCAGCTCCGGGAGGGGTAGGCCGCCCCAGCATTTT. It translates to CASSSGRGRPPQHF. V usage is TRBV11-2 and J usage is TRBJ1-5, with D perhaps matching TRBD1 (5 bases). Germline-derived CDR1 and CDR2 are SGHAT and FQNNGV. This CDR3 has 14 amino acids. Trimming removed 4 bases at V and 9 bases at J, with 16 bases between.

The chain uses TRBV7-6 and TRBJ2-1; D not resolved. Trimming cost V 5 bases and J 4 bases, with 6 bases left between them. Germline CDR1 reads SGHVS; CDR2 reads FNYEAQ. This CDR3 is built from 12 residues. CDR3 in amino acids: CASSPQYNEQFF. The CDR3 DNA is TGTGCCAGCAGCCCCCAGTACAATGAGCAGTTCTTC.

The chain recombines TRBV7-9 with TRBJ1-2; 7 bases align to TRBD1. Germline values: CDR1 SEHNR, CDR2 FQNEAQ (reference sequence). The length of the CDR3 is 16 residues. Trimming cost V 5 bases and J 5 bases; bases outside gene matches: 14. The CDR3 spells CASSRVTGTESYGYTF. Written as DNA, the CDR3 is TGTGCCAGCAGCAGGGTGACCGGGACAGAGAGTTATGGCTACACCTTC.

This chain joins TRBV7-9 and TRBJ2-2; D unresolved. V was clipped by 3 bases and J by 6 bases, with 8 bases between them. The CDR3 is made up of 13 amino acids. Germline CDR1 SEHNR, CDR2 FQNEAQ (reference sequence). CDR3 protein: CASSFPRAGELFF. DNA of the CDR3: TGTGCCAGCAGCTTCCCTAGGGCCGGGGAGCTGTTTTTT.